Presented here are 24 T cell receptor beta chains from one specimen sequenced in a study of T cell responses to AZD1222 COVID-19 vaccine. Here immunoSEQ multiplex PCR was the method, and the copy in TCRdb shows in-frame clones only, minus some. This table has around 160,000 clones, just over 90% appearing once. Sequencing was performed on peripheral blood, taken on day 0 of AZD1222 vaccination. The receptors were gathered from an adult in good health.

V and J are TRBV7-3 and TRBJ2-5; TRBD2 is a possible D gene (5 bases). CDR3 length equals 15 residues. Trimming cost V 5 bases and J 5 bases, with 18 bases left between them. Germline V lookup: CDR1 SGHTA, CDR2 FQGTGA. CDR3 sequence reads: CASSQSGGTWETQYF. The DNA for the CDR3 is TGTGCCAGCAGCCAGAGCGGAGGCACTTGGGAGACCCAGTACTTC. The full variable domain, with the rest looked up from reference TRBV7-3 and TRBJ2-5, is GAGVSQTPSNKVTEKGKYVELRCDPISGHTALYWYRQSLGQGPEFLIYFQGTGAADDSGLPNDRFFAVRPEGSVSTLKIQRTERGDSAVYLCASSQSGGTWETQYFGPGTRLLVL.

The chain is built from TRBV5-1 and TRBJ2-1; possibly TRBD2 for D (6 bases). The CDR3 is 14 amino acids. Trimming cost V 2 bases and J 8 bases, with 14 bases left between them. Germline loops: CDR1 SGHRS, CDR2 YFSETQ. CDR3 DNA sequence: TGCGCCAGCAGCTTCACCCCCGGGACTTATGAGCAGTTCTTC. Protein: CASSFTPGTYEQFF.

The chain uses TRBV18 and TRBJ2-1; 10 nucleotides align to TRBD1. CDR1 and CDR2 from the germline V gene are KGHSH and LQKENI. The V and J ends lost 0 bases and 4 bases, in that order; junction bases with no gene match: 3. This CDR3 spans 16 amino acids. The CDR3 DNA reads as TGTGCCAGCTCACCACCCAGGGACAGGGGTTACAATGAGCAGTTCTTC. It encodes CASSPPRDRGYNEQFF.

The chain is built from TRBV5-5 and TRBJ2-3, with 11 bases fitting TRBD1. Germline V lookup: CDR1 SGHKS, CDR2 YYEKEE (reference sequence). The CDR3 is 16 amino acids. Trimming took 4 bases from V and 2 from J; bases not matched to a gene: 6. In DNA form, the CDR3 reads TGTGCCAGCAGCCTCCGGGACAGGGGGTCCACAGATACGCAGTATTTT. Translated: CASSLRDRGSTDTQYF.

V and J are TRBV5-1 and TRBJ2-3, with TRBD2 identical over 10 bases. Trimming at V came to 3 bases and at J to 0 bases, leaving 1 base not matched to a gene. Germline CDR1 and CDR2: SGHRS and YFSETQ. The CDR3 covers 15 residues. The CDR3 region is CASSWTSGSTDTQYF. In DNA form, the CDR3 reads TGCGCCAGCAGCTGGACTAGCGGAAGCACAGATACGCAGTATTTT.

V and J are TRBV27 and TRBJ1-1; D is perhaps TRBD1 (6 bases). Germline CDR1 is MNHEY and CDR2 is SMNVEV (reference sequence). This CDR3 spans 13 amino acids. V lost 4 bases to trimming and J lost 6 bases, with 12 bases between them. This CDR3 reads CASSYSTGAEAFF. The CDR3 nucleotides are TGTGCCAGCAGTTATTCGACAGGCGCTGAAGCTTTCTTT.

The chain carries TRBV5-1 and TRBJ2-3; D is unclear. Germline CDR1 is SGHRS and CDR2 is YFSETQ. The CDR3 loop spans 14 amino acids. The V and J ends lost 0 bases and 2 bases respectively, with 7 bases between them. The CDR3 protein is CASSLVADTDTQYF. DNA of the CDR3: TGCGCCAGCAGCTTGGTGGCGGACACAGATACGCAGTATTTT.

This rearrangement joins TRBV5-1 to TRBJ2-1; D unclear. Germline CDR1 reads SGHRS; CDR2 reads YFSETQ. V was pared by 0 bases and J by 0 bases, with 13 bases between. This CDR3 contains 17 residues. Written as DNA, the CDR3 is TGCGCCAGCAGCTTGGCCGAGAGGAGTTTCTCCTACAATGAGCAGTTCTTC. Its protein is CASSLAERSFSYNEQFF. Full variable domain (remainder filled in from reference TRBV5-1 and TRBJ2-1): KAGVTQTPRYLIKTRGQQVTLSCSPISGHRSVSWYQQTPGQGLQFLFEYFSETQRNKGNFPGRFSGRQFSNSRSEMNVSTLELGDSALYLCASSLAERSFSYNEQFFGPGTRLTVL.

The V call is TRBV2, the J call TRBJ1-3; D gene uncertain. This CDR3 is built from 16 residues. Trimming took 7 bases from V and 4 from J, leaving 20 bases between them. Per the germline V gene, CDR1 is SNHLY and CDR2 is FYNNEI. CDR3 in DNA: TGTGCCAGCACTGACCTCGCCGAAAGCTTAGGAAACACCATATATTTT. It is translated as CASTDLAESLGNTIYF.

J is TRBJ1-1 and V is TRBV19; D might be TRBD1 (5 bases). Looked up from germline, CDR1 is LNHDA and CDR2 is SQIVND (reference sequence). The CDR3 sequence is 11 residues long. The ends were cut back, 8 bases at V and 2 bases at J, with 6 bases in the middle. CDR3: CASGGNTEAFF. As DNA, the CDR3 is TGTGCCAGTGGGGGAAACACTGAAGCTTTCTTT.

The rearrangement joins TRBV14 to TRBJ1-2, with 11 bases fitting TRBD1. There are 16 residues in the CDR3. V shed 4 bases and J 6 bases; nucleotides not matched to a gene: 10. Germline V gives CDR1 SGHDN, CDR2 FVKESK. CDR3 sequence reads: CASSLVPGQGENGYTF. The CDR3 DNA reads TGTGCCAGCAGCCTGGTACCGGGACAGGGGGAGAATGGCTACACCTTC.

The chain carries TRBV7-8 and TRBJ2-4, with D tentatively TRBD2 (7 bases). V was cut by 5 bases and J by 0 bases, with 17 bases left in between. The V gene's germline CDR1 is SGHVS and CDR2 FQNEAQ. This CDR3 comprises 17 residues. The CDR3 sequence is CASSGGGPYIAKNIQYF. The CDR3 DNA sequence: TGTGCCAGCAGCGGGGGGGGGCCTTATATAGCCAAAAACATTCAGTACTTC.

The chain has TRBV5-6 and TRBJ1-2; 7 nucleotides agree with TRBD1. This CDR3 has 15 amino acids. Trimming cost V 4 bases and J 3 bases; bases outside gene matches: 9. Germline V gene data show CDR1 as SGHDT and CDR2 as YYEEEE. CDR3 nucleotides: TGTGCCAGCAGCCGCCGACAGGGCGTTTACTATGGCTACACCTTC. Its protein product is CASSRRQGVYYGYTF.

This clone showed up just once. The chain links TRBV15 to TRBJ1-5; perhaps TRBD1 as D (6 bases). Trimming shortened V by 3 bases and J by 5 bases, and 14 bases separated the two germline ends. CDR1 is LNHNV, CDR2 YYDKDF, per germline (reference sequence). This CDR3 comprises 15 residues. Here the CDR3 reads CATSSPTGMYQPQHF. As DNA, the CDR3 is TGTGCCACCAGCAGCCCAACAGGGATGTATCAGCCCCAGCATTTT.

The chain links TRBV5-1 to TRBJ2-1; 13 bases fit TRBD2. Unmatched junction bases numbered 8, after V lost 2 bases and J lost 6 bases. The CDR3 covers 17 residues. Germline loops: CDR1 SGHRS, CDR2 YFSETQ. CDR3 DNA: TGCGCCAGCAGCTTTGGACTAGCGGGAGACGGTAGCAATGAGCAGTTCTTC. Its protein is CASSFGLAGDGSNEQFF.

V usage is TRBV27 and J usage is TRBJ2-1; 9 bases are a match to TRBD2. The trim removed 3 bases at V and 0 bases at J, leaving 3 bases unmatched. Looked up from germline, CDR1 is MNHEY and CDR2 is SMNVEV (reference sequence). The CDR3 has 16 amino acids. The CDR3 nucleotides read TGTGCCAGCAGTTTCAGAGCGGGGGGCTCCTACAATGAGCAGTTCTTC. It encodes CASSFRAGGSYNEQFF.

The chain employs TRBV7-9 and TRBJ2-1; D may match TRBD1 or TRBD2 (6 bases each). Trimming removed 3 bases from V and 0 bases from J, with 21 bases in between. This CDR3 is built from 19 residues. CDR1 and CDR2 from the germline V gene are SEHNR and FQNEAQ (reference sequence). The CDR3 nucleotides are TGTGCCAGCAGCTTTAGGGGGGCTTTGCTTTCTAGCTCCTACAATGAGCAGTTCTTC. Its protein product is CASSFRGALLSSSYNEQFF. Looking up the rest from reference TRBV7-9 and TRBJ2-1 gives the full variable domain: DTGVSQNPRHKITKRGQNVTFRCDPISEHNRLYWYRQTLGQGPEFLTYFQNEAQLEKSRLLSDRFSAERPKGSFSTLEIQRTEQGDSAMYLCASSFRGALLSSSYNEQFFGPGTRLTVL.

CDR3 protein: CASSVGGSSYNSPLHF. In nucleotides, the CDR3 is TGTGCCAGCAGCGTAGGAGGCAGCTCCTATAATTCACCCCTCCACTTT. V usage is TRBV9 and J usage is TRBJ1-6; D gene unclear. The CDR3 is 16 residues long. V lost 0 bases and J 0 bases, leaving 7 bases between the germline ends. CDR1 and CDR2 (germline): SGDLS, YYNGEE.

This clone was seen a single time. CDR3 amino acids: CASSQVDRQSGPQHF. As DNA, the CDR3 is TGCGCCAGCAGCCAAGTCGACAGGCAATCGGGGCCCCAGCATTTT. The chain has TRBV4-1 and TRBJ1-5, with D tentatively TRBD1 (6 bases). The CDR3 runs to 15 residues. The V end lost 1 base, the J end lost 9 bases, and 16 bases lay between the germline ends. Germline V gene sequence: CDR1 MGHRA, CDR2 YSYEKL.

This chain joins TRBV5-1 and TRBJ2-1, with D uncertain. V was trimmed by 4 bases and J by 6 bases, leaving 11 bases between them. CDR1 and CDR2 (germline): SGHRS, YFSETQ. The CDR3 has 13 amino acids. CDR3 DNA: TGCGCCAGCAGCCTTCCGGCCGCCAATGAGCAGTTCTTC. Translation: CASSLPAANEQFF.

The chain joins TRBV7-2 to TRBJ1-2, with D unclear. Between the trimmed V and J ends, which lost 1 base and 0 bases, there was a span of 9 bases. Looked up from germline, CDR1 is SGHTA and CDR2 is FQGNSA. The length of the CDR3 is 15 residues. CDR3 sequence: CASSLVVGSNYGYTF. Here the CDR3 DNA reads TGTGCCAGCAGCTTAGTTGTAGGGTCTAACTATGGCTACACCTTC.

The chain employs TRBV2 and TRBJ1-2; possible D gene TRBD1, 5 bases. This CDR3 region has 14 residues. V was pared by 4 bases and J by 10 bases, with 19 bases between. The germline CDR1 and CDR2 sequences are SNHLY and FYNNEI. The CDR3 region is CASSGSLTVRAYTF. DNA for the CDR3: TGTGCCAGCAGTGGATCCTTGACAGTACGGGCCTACACCTTC.

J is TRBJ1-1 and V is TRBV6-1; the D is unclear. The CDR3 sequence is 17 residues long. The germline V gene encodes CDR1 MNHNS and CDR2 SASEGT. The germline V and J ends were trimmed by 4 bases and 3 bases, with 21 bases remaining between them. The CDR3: CASSVRSGKLLYTEAFF. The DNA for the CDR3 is TGTGCCAGCAGTGTAAGATCTGGAAAGTTACTATACACTGAAGCTTTCTTT.

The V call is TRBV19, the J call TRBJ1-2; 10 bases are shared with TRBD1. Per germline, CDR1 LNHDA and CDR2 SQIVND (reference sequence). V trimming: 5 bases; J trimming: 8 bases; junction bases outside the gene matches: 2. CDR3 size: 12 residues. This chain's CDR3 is CASSPTGGGYTF. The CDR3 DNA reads TGTGCCAGTAGTCCGACAGGGGGCGGCTACACCTTC.